The entry below describes one T cell receptor (beta chain). The CDR3 is 15 amino acids. Between the trimmed V and J ends, which lost 5 bases and 5 bases, there was a span of 18 bases. The data were obtained in a study of blood T cells in healthy people across ages. Then a second PCR, running roughly 7 to 11 cycles, was carried out with a sample-barcoded 5' primer and a J-beta primer mix. Using its own MiXCR run on the 5' RACE reads, TCRdb lists one record per CDR3 protein. The table includes 750,000 to 850,000 distinct CDR3 sequences, approximately 25% detected once. Each sample used at least 6 million PBMCs. These data also formed part of another study, on T cells of mothers and their children. That report adds: Compared with unrelated pairs, related mother-child pairs had slightly higher, non-significant overlap.

This receptor was taken from a boy aged 5 to 17 in good health. The specimen sequenced was blood. This chain links TRBV12-3 or TRBV12-4 with TRBJ2-5; the D is unclear. This CDR3 is CASSPRGSSRETQYF. CDR3 in DNA: TGTGCCAGCAGTCCCCGTGGATCCTCCAGGGAGACCCAGTACTTC.